The source of this T cell receptor beta chain is a study of T cell repertoires in ileal Crohn's disease. Profiling relied on immunoSEQ multiplex PCR, and the TCRdb table lists in-frame clones only, not all of them. The table shows 15,000 to 20,000 clones, with roughly 91% occurring only once. CDR1 LNHDA and CDR2 SQIVND come from the germline V gene (reference sequence). The CDR3 loop spans 13 amino acids. Unmatched junction bases numbered 4, after V lost 3 bases and J lost 6 bases. Included were adult ileal or ileocolonic Crohn's patients indicated for ileocolonic resection. This clone has a single count.

The chain couples TRBV19 to TRBJ2-7, with 8 bases lining up with TRBD1. Sequenced: ileal tissue. The origin of this receptor is an adult with Crohn's disease. This chain's CDR3 is CASSIQGASEQYF. The CDR3 coding sequence is TGTGCCAGTAGTATTCAGGGGGCAAGCGAGCAGTACTTC. The full variable domain, with the rest looked up from reference TRBV19 and TRBJ2-7, is DGGITQSPKYLFRKEGQNVTLSCEQNLNHDAMYWYRQDPGQGLRLIYYSQIVNDFQKGDIAEGYSVSREKKESFPLTVTSAQKNPTAFYLCASSIQGASEQYFGPGTRLTVT.